What follows are 26 T cell receptor beta chains derived from one specimen sequenced in a study of blood T cells in healthy people across ages. Combining a sample-barcoded 5' primer with a J-beta primer mix, a second PCR ran for roughly 7 to 11 cycles. TCRdb re-called the 5' RACE reads with MiXCR, one entry per CDR3 protein. The sample contains approximately 730,000 distinct CDR3 sequences, roughly 44% of which appear only once. Sequencing input: blood. These receptors were collected from a woman aged 60-75 years in good health.

This clonotype has just a few counts. The chain combines TRBV20-1 with TRBJ2-5; unclear D gene. V gave up 4 bases and J gave up 7 bases, with 16 bases separating them. The CDR3 is 13 residues long. CDR1 DFQATT and CDR2 SNEGSKA come from the germline V gene (reference sequence). CDR3 sequence: CSAILGSPGTQYF. CDR3 DNA sequence: TGCAGTGCTATCTTAGGGTCCCCCGGGACCCAGTACTTC.

The V and J genes are TRBV6-2 or TRBV6-3 and TRBJ1-1; 9 bases agree with TRBD1. V lost 2 bases, J lost 4 bases, and 8 bases stayed unmatched. Germline CDR1 reads MNHEY; CDR2 reads SVGEGT. The CDR3 extends over 16 amino acids. CDR3 protein: CASSYVTGGYGTEAFF. CDR3 in DNA: TGTGCCAGCAGTTACGTGACAGGGGGGTACGGCACTGAAGCTTTCTTT.

About this clonotype itself: At one end, the junction sequence differs from germline, possibly due to a read error. The chain combines TRBV3-1 with TRBJ2-1; weak D call: TRBD2 (5 bases). Germline loops: CDR1 LGHDT, CDR2 YNNKEL (reference sequence). This CDR3 spans 15 amino acids. CDR3 coding DNA: TGTGCCAGCAGCCAAGGGCCGGGAACCTACAGTGAGCAGTTCTTC. Its translation: CASSQGPGTYSEQFF.

This clonotype was seen more than once but under ten times. The CDR3 spells CASSVGGAPTYEQYF. In DNA, the CDR3 is TGTGCCAGCAGCGTAGGTGGCGCCCCCACCTACGAGCAGTACTTC. The rearrangement uses TRBV9 and TRBJ2-7; no firm D call. This CDR3 comprises 15 residues. Trimming took off 0 bases at V and 2 bases at J, with 12 bases between the two ends. Germline V lookup: CDR1 SGDLS, CDR2 YYNGEE. Combining the CDR3 with reference TRBV9 and TRBJ2-7 gives the whole variable domain DSGVTQTPKHLITATGQRVTLRCSPRSGDLSVYWYQQSLDQGLQFLIQYYNGEERAKGNILERFSAQQFPDLHSELNLSSLELGDSALYFCASSVGGAPTYEQYFGPGTRLTVT.

J is TRBJ2-7 and V is TRBV10-3; D uncertain. The J call may not be correct, given that the DNA end is closer to TRBJ2-5. CDR1 and CDR2 (germline): ENHRY, SYGVKD. The length of the CDR3 is 13 residues. For the CDR3, the DNA is TGTGCCATCAGTGTGAAGGATGGGGAGACCCAGTACTTC. Residues: CAISVKDGETQYF.

The chain uses TRBV7-9 and TRBJ1-2, with TRBD1 as a possible D gene (6 bases). Germline V gene lookup returns CDR1 SEHNR and CDR2 FQNEAQ (reference sequence). This CDR3 is 19 amino acids long. Trimming shortened V by 2 bases and J by 4 bases, and 26 bases separated the two germline ends. The CDR3: CASSLMGDGTSTLSYGYTF. The CDR3 DNA reads as TGTGCCAGCAGCTTAATGGGGGACGGGACATCAACCCTCAGCTATGGCTACACCTTC.

In DNA form, the CDR3 reads TGTGCCAGCAGCCAAGGAACTAGCGGGGGGTCATATGAGCAGTTCTTC. Its translation is CASSQGTSGGSYEQFF. This chain joins TRBV3-1 and TRBJ2-1; 12 bases line up with TRBD2. CDR3 length equals 16 residues. With 1 base clipped from V and 8 bases from J, the junction kept 6 bases outside the gene matches. Germline CDR1 is LGHDT and CDR2 is YNNKEL (reference sequence).

This clonotype was seen a handful of times. This chain uses TRBV7-3 with TRBJ2-3; D assignment may be TRBD1 or TRBD2 (6 bases each). The CDR3 spans 14 residues. The V gene's germline CDR1 is SGHTA and CDR2 FQGTGA. V lost 0 bases, J lost 5 bases, and 9 bases lay in between. This chain's CDR3 is CASSLTGGRDTQYF. As DNA, the CDR3 is TGTGCCAGCAGCTTAACGGGGGGCAGAGATACGCAGTATTTT.

This chain uses TRBV20-1 with TRBJ2-1; tentative D call: TRBD1 (7 bases). Germline V CDR1 and CDR2: DFQATT, SNEGSKA (reference sequence). V lost 4 bases, J lost 2 bases, and 18 bases lay in between. This CDR3 is built from 16 residues. The CDR3 here is CSAISPRGATYNEQFF. CDR3 bases: TGCAGTGCTATAAGCCCCAGGGGGGCGACCTACAATGAGCAGTTCTTC.

Many counts were recorded for this clonotype. J is TRBJ2-5 and V is TRBV4-3; D is unclear. The germline V gene has CDR1 LGHNA and CDR2 YSLEER. With 1 base removed from V and 1 base from J, the gap between germline ends came to 10 bases. The CDR3 covers 15 residues. The CDR3 region has the DNA TGCGCCAGCAGCCAAGGATGGAGCCCCCAAGAGACCCAGTACTTC. It is translated as CASSQGWSPQETQYF.

The J gene is TRBJ2-1, the V gene TRBV12-5, with D possibly being TRBD1 (5 bases). This CDR3 spans 15 amino acids. Trimming pared 5 bases from V and 3 bases from J, leaving 14 bases between. CDR1 is LGHNT and CDR2 is FRNRAP in the germline V gene. Here the CDR3 reads CASGPRRVHYNEQFF. The CDR3 DNA reads TGTGCTAGTGGTCCACGCAGGGTCCACTACAATGAGCAGTTCTTC.

The V gene is TRBV29-1, the J gene TRBJ2-1; 7 bases agree with TRBD1. Germline V lookup: CDR1 SQVTM, CDR2 ANQGSEA. J gave up 10 bases and V 1 base, and 10 bases lay outside the gene matches. The CDR3 has 14 residues. CDR3 nucleotide sequence: TGCAGCGTTGAAGGTGACAGGGATTCCTACGAGCAGTTCTTC. Protein sequence: CSVEGDRDSYEQFF.

This clonotype was seen a few times. V usage is TRBV27 and J usage is TRBJ1-5; maybe TRBD1 (5 bases). Between the trimmed V and J ends, which lost 4 bases and 4 bases, there was a span of 14 bases. The CDR3 covers 15 residues. The germline V gene has CDR1 MNHEY and CDR2 SMNVEV (reference sequence). The CDR3 here is CASSSRAGMNQPQHF. DNA of the CDR3: TGTGCCAGCAGTTCCAGGGCGGGCATGAATCAGCCCCAGCATTTT.

This rearrangement joins TRBV3-1 to TRBJ1-2, with TRBD1 matching over 8 bases. This CDR3 contains 15 residues. Germline lookup yields CDR1 LGHDT and CDR2 YNNKEL (reference sequence). With 1 base clipped from V and 5 bases from J, the junction kept 6 bases outside the gene matches. For the CDR3, the DNA is TGTGCCAGCAGCCAAGGGTTACAGGGGGTTTATGGCTACACCTTC. As protein: CASSQGLQGVYGYTF.

This rearrangement joins TRBV21-1 to TRBJ2-5; TRBD1, the table's D call, was not compared with the DNA. TRBV21-1 is recorded as a pseudogene. The CDR3 consists of 17 residues. The CDR3 loop reads CASSKVRGPCPYGAQYF. The CDR3 nucleotides read TGTGCCAGCAGCAAAGTGAGGGGGCCTTGTCCCTATGGGGCCCAGTACTTC.

This clonotype was seen a handful of times. The chain uses TRBV20-1 and TRBJ2-2, with 9 bases that match TRBD2. Germline loops: CDR1 DFQATT, CDR2 SNEGSKA (reference sequence). The CDR3 runs to 15 residues. Trimming cost V 1 base and J 2 bases; bases outside gene matches: 2. The chain's CDR3 is CSARVTSGNTGELFF. CDR3 nucleotide sequence: TGCAGTGCTAGAGTGACTAGCGGTAACACCGGGGAGCTGTTTTTT.

The genes are TRBV7-6 and TRBJ2-1; TRBD1 or TRBD2 may be the D gene (6 bases each). V lost 5 bases, J lost 1 base, and 18 bases lay in between. The germline gives CDR1 SGHVS, CDR2 FNYEAQ. This CDR3 contains 17 residues. The CDR3 sequence: CASSQQGGGGSYNEQFF. CDR3 sequence (DNA): TGTGCCAGCAGCCAGCAAGGAGGGGGTGGTTCCTACAATGAGCAGTTCTTC.

With regard to this clonotype: A clone one base away is much larger, so this may be a read error. The chain uses TRBV29-1 and TRBJ2-7; D remains ambiguous. There are 12 residues in the CDR3. Germline V gene lookup returns CDR1 SQVTM and CDR2 ANQGSEA. In nucleotides, the CDR3 is TGCGGCGTTGGAACAACTTCCTACGAGCAGTACTTC. The encoded protein is CGVGTTSYEQYF.

This clonotype was seen only once. The V gene is TRBV25-1, the J gene TRBJ2-1; D call uncertain. This CDR3 is built from 14 residues. V lost 2 bases, J lost 2 bases, and 7 bases lay in between. Germline V gene sequence: CDR1 MGHDK, CDR2 SYGVNS. The CDR3 reads CASSEEQPYNEQFF. In DNA form, the CDR3 reads TGTGCCAGCAGTGAAGAACAGCCCTACAATGAGCAGTTCTTC.

As concerns this clonotype: Relative to the germline gene, one junction end is altered; a read error may explain this. The chain combines TRBV28 with TRBJ2-5, with a possible D match to TRBD2 (5 bases). The CDR3 has 14 amino acids. From germline, CDR1 is MDHEN and CDR2 SYDVKM. CDR3 residues: CASSPLAVEEAQYF. CDR3 coding DNA: TGTGCCAGCAGTCCTCTAGCAGTAGAAGAGGCCCAGTACTTC.

This chain joins TRBV29-1 and TRBJ2-1, with a weak D call TRBD1 (6 bases). There are 14 residues in the CDR3. V lost 4 bases, J lost 2 bases, and 12 bases lay in between. Germline V gene sequence: CDR1 SQVTM, CDR2 ANQGSEA. The CDR3 DNA reads as TGCAGCGTTGGTCTGGGGGCCCCCTACAATGAGCAGTTCTTC. Encoded protein: CSVGLGAPYNEQFF.

This clonotype was found a few times. The chain recombines TRBV12-3 or TRBV12-4 with TRBJ2-1; 8 nucleotides line up with TRBD1. The V and J ends lost 6 bases and 6 bases, in that order; junction bases with no gene match: 10. CDR3 length: 15 residues. CDR3 loop: CASSQNTGGGNEQFF. CDR3 DNA sequence: TGTGCCAGCAGCCAAAATACAGGGGGTGGCAATGAGCAGTTCTTC.

This clonotype was seen once. This chain links TRBV20-1 with TRBJ2-7; TRBD1 matches 10 bases. This CDR3 region has 14 residues. The junction had 11 bases not matched to a gene; V was cut back by 5 bases and J by 7 bases. CDR1 and CDR2 from the germline V gene are DFQATT and SNEGSKA (reference sequence). CDR3 DNA sequence: TGCAGTGCTCCCCGGGACAGGGGATTGCATGAGCAGTACTTC. This gives the protein CSAPRDRGLHEQYF.

A note on this clonotype: One junction end does not reproduce the germline sequence, and a read error may be involved. The J gene is TRBJ2-7, the V gene TRBV20-1, with 7 bases aligning to TRBD1. The CDR3 contains 16 residues. CDR1 DFQATT and CDR2 SNEGSKA come from the germline V gene (reference sequence). The DNA for the CDR3 is TGCAGTACTAGGCCCCAGACAGGGATTATCTCCTACGAGCAGTACTTC. Amino acid sequence: CSTRPQTGIISYEQYF.

The chain recombines TRBV7-3 with TRBJ2-5; D may be TRBD2 (5 bases). The CDR3 spans 13 residues. The germline V and J ends were trimmed by 3 bases and 11 bases, with 16 bases remaining between them. CDR1 and CDR2 (germline): SGHTA, FQGTGA. CDR3 DNA: TGTGCCAGCAGCTTGTCGGGGTCCGATGAGCAGTACTTC. It translates to CASSLSGSDEQYF.

This clonotype was detected a few times. The chain is built from TRBV5-6 and TRBJ2-5; D is possibly TRBD1 (6 bases). This CDR3 is 14 amino acids long. V gave up 4 bases and J gave up 4 bases, with 14 bases separating them. The germline V gene has CDR1 SGHDT and CDR2 YYEEEE. The CDR3 region is CASSIQGNRETQYF. The CDR3 DNA reads TGTGCCAGCAGCATACAGGGTAATAGAGAGACCCAGTACTTC. The variable domain in full, with the rest retrieved from reference TRBV5-6 and TRBJ2-5, is DAGVTQSPTHLIKTRGQQVTLRCSPKSGHDTVSWYQQALGQGPQFIFQYYEEEERQRGNFPDRFSGHQFPNYSSELNVNALLLGDSALYLCASSIQGNRETQYFGPGTRLLVL.